This section outlines one T cell receptor (beta chain) sequence together with its context. This table comes from immunoSEQ multiplex PCR, and its TCRdb copy is limited to in-frame clones, with some not included. Of 100,000 to 150,000 clones in the sample, roughly four fifths were seen once. This record belongs to a study of blood T cell repertoires in COVID-19. Germline V gene sequence: CDR1 ENHRY, CDR2 SYGVKD. The CDR3 spans 14 residues. The ends lost 4 bases at V and 5 bases at J; junction bases unmatched: 3. Patients from Seattle were sampled longitudinally, starting during active infection. The V call is TRBV10-3, the J call TRBJ2-5, with 11 bases that match TRBD2. Sequenced sample: peripheral blood. This receptor was taken from a man younger than 45 with COVID-19, enrolled during active disease. CDR3: CAISGLAGSETQYF. The CDR3 region has the DNA TGTGCCATCAGTGGACTAGCGGGATCGGAGACCCAGTACTTC.